The 23 T cell receptor beta chains presented below share a single source sample, sequenced in a study of PD-L1 blockade in urothelial cancer. Described time point: peripheral blood 6 weeks after treatment start. Here immunoSEQ multiplex PCR was the method, and the copy in TCRdb shows in-frame clones only, minus some. The data hold around 69,000 clones, with roughly 90% observed a single time. The input for sequencing was PBMCs, taken around atezolizumab (anti-PD-L1) treatment. Every receptor here comes from a woman aged 80 or over with urothelial cancer.

The rearrangement joins TRBV27 to TRBJ1-5, with 11 bases matching TRBD1. Germline assignment: CDR1 MNHEY and CDR2 SMNVEV (reference sequence). The V and J ends lost 6 bases and 1 base, in that order; junction bases with no gene match: 11. This CDR3 contains 18 residues. In DNA form, the CDR3 reads TGTGCCAGCAGGTCCGGGACAGGGGGATTGAACAGCAATCAGCCCCAGCATTTT. This translates into CASRSGTGGLNSNQPQHF.

The chain combines TRBV27 with TRBJ1-5; TRBD1 aligns across 8 bases. With V trimmed by 5 bases and J by 3 bases, 12 bases remained unmatched. In germline, CDR1 is MNHEY, CDR2 SMNVEV (reference sequence). The CDR3 totals 17 residues. CDR3 amino acids: CASSKLGQGGHNQPQHF. The CDR3 nucleotides read TGTGCCAGCAGTAAACTAGGACAGGGAGGTCACAATCAGCCCCAGCATTTT.

The CDR3 sequence is CASSRTGTFSGANVLTF. CDR3 DNA: TGTGCCAGCTCACGTACAGGAACGTTCTCTGGGGCCAACGTCCTGACTTTC. V and J are TRBV18 and TRBJ2-6; D might be TRBD1 (5 bases). The CDR3 consists of 17 residues. The germline V and J ends were trimmed by 4 bases and 0 bases, with 13 bases remaining between them. Germline V gene data show CDR1 as KGHSH and CDR2 as LQKENI. Full variable domain (rest looked up from reference TRBV18 and TRBJ2-6): NAGVMQNPRHLVRRRGQEARLRCSPMKGHSHVYWYRQLPEEGLKFMVYLQKENIIDESGMPKERFSAEFPKEGPSILRIQQVVRGDSAAYFCASSRTGTFSGANVLTFGAGSRLTVL.

V usage is TRBV27 and J usage is TRBJ1-1; TRBD1 is a possible D gene (5 bases). This CDR3 region has 16 residues. CDR1 is MNHEY and CDR2 is SMNVEV in the germline V gene (reference sequence). The germline V and J ends were trimmed by 0 bases and 1 base, with 12 bases remaining between them. Written as DNA, the CDR3 is TGTGCCAGCAGTTTATCTGCGGGGGTACCGAACACTGAAGCTTTCTTT. Protein: CASSLSAGVPNTEAFF.

The chain has TRBV2 and TRBJ2-1, with a tentative D call TRBD1 (6 bases). The CDR3 contains 14 residues. Germline V CDR1 and CDR2: SNHLY, FYNNEI. The V gene lost 6 bases and the J gene lost 2 bases, with 11 bases spanning the gap. CDR3 protein: CASSDRTAYNEQFF. The CDR3 DNA reads TGTGCCAGCAGCGACCGGACAGCCTACAATGAGCAGTTCTTC. The variable domain in full, with the rest retrieved from reference TRBV2 and TRBJ2-1, is EPEVTQTPSHQVTQMGQEVILRCVPISNHLYFYWYRQILGQKVEFLVSFYNNEISEKSEIFDDQFSVERPDGSNFTLKIRSTKLEDSAMYFCASSDRTAYNEQFFGPGTRLTVL.

The rearrangement uses TRBV7-9 and TRBJ2-2, with TRBD1 matching over 8 bases. V was clipped by 4 bases and J by 2 bases; unmatched bases: 9. This CDR3 is built from 17 residues. Per the germline V gene, CDR1 is SEHNR and CDR2 is FQNEAQ (reference sequence). Here the CDR3 DNA reads TGTGCCAGCAGCTCGACCCGGACAGGGTTTAACACCGGGGAGCTGTTTTTT. Encoded protein: CASSSTRTGFNTGELFF.

This sequence joins TRBV2 and TRBJ2-1, with 7 bases matching TRBD1. CDR3 length: 12 residues. V lost 8 bases and J lost 10; bases outside the gene matches: 8. The germline V gene has CDR1 SNHLY and CDR2 FYNNEI. For the CDR3, the DNA is TGTGCCAGCCGAAGACAGGGAGAGGAGCAGTTCTTC. Its translation is CASRRQGEEQFF. Drawing the rest from reference TRBV2 and TRBJ2-1, the complete variable domain is EPEVTQTPSHQVTQMGQEVILRCVPISNHLYFYWYRQILGQKVEFLVSFYNNEISEKSEIFDDQFSVERPDGSNFTLKIRSTKLEDSAMYFCASRRQGEEQFFGPGTRLTVL.

V and J are TRBV7-9 and TRBJ2-3; 8 positions agree with TRBD1. Germline lookup yields CDR1 SEHNR and CDR2 FQNEAQ (reference sequence). CDR3 size: 14 residues. Unmatched junction bases numbered 3, after V lost 5 bases and J lost 2 bases. The CDR3 spells CASSQTGATDTQYF. CDR3 DNA: TGTGCCAGCAGCCAGACAGGGGCCACAGATACGCAGTATTTT. Full variable domain (outside the CDR3, taken from reference TRBV7-9 and TRBJ2-3): DTGVSQNPRHKITKRGQNVTFRCDPISEHNRLYWYRQTLGQGPEFLTYFQNEAQLEKSRLLSDRFSAERPKGSFSTLEIQRTEQGDSAMYLCASSQTGATDTQYFGPGTRLTVL.

This clone has only a few counts. The gene calls are TRBV27 and TRBJ1-5; D is unresolved. Trimming pared 3 bases from V and 1 base from J, leaving 10 bases between. This CDR3 contains 15 residues. Germline CDR1 reads MNHEY; CDR2 reads SMNVEV (reference sequence). The CDR3 sequence is CASSFSVRSNQPQHF. The DNA for the CDR3 is TGTGCCAGCAGTTTTAGTGTGAGGAGCAATCAGCCCCAGCATTTT.

The chain joins TRBV18 to TRBJ1-1, with D tentatively TRBD1 (6 bases). V was cut by 6 bases and J by 5 bases, with 22 bases left in between. Germline V gene sequence: CDR1 KGHSH, CDR2 LQKENI. The CDR3 sequence is 16 residues long. CDR3 sequence: CASSTPGGARGTEAFF. The CDR3 DNA follows: TGTGCCAGCTCTACCCCCGGGGGGGCGCGAGGAACTGAAGCTTTCTTT.

The chain combines TRBV7-6 with TRBJ1-5, with TRBD1 matching 10 bases. The CDR3 length is 14 residues. Germline V lookup: CDR1 SGHVS, CDR2 FNYEAQ. V lost 3 bases to trimming and J lost 5 bases; unmatched junction nucleotides: 1. The CDR3 is CASSFGTGDQPQHF. The CDR3 nucleotides are TGTGCCAGCAGCTTTGGGACAGGGGATCAGCCCCAGCATTTT.

This clone has only one observation. This sequence joins TRBV7-9 and TRBJ2-7; 10 positions agree with TRBD1. The germline gives CDR1 SEHNR, CDR2 FQNEAQ (reference sequence). The CDR3 extends over 13 amino acids. Losses at the gene ends were 5 bases for V and 5 bases for J; bases not matched to a gene: 3. CDR3 sequence: CASSRQGAHEQYF. The CDR3 DNA is TGTGCCAGCAGCCGACAGGGGGCCCACGAGCAGTACTTC.

The V call is TRBV18, the J call TRBJ2-2; 7 bases map to TRBD1. V dropped 3 bases and J dropped 0; count of bases not matched to a gene: 1. Germline V gives CDR1 KGHSH, CDR2 LQKENI. The CDR3 covers 15 residues. CDR3 amino acids: CASSPGQANTGELFF. The CDR3 DNA is TGTGCCAGCTCACCCGGACAGGCGAACACCGGGGAGCTGTTTTTT.

The chain is built from TRBV9 and TRBJ2-5; 8 bases agree with TRBD2. V shed 0 bases, J shed 5 bases, and the junction held 12 bases outside the gene matches. Germline V gene lookup returns CDR1 SGDLS and CDR2 YYNGEE. The CDR3 loop spans 17 amino acids. The CDR3 spells CASSVVAQPGGGETQYF. The CDR3, as DNA: TGTGCCAGCAGCGTAGTGGCCCAGCCGGGAGGGGGTGAGACCCAGTACTTC. The full variable domain, rest sourced from reference TRBV9 and TRBJ2-5, is DSGVTQTPKHLITATGQRVTLRCSPRSGDLSVYWYQQSLDQGLQFLIQYYNGEERAKGNILERFSAQQFPDLHSELNLSSLELGDSALYFCASSVVAQPGGGETQYFGPGTRLLVL.

The V and J genes are TRBV28 and TRBJ2-7, with TRBD1 identical over 7 bases. This CDR3 spans 12 amino acids. Germline CDR1 and CDR2: MDHEN and SYDVKM. The ends lost 7 bases at V and 3 bases at J; junction bases unmatched: 3. CDR3 loop: CASKGTVYEQYF. The DNA of the CDR3 is TGTGCCAGCAAGGGGACAGTCTACGAGCAGTACTTC.

The CDR3: CSVTLTRGTEAFF. The CDR3 bases are TGCAGCGTTACGTTAACTCGTGGCACTGAAGCTTTCTTT. The rearrangement links TRBV29-1 to TRBJ1-1; D not resolved. This CDR3 contains 13 residues. V lost 5 bases and J lost 4, with 14 bases in between. Germline assignment: CDR1 SQVTM and CDR2 ANQGSEA.

The V call is TRBV28, the J call TRBJ2-1; 11 nucleotides align to TRBD2. Germline trimming cut 6 bases from V and 6 bases from J; bases unmatched to any gene: 13. This CDR3 has 17 amino acids. In germline, CDR1 is MDHEN, CDR2 SYDVKM. The CDR3 region is CASSGTSGLTGSNEQFF. DNA of the CDR3: TGTGCCAGCAGCGGGACTAGCGGTCTGACGGGGAGCAATGAGCAGTTCTTC.

The chain links TRBV11-3 to TRBJ2-1; 9 nucleotides line up with TRBD2. Trimming removed 4 bases from V and 8 bases from J; junction bases left unmatched: 15. The germline V gene has CDR1 SGHNT and CDR2 YENEEA. This CDR3 is 17 amino acids long. Here the CDR3 DNA reads TGTGCCAGCAGCTCCCCCCCCGGCGGGAGGGTCGGGGATGAGCAGTTCTTC. Its translation is CASSSPPGGRVGDEQFF.

This chain uses TRBV19 with TRBJ2-3, with TRBD2 matching over 7 bases. The CDR3 is made up of 16 amino acids. J was trimmed by 6 bases and V by 2 bases; bases with no gene match: 11. Germline loops: CDR1 LNHDA, CDR2 SQIVND (reference sequence). CDR3 DNA: TGTGCCAGTAGTATAAGAAGGGGCGGGAGTGGGGATACGCAGTATTTT. It translates to CASSIRRGGSGDTQYF.

V and J are TRBV2 and TRBJ2-2, with 9 bases that match TRBD1. The germline V gene encodes CDR1 SNHLY and CDR2 FYNNEI. With 8 bases clipped from V and 4 bases from J, the junction kept 8 bases outside the gene matches. This CDR3 is built from 15 residues. The CDR3 coding sequence is TGTGCCAGCTACGTCGGGACAGGGCTCACCGGGGAGCTGTTTTTT. Its translation is CASYVGTGLTGELFF. Together with reference TRBV2 and TRBJ2-2, the CDR3 gives the full variable domain: EPEVTQTPSHQVTQMGQEVILRCVPISNHLYFYWYRQILGQKVEFLVSFYNNEISEKSEIFDDQFSVERPDGSNFTLKIRSTKLEDSAMYFCASYVGTGLTGELFFGEGSRLTVL.

CDR3 sequence reads: CASSRGMGDEQFF. DNA for the CDR3: TGTGCCAGCAGTAGGGGGATGGGCGATGAGCAGTTCTTC. The chain uses TRBV2 and TRBJ2-1, with TRBD1 as a possible D gene (6 bases). The CDR3 totals 13 residues. CDR1 is SNHLY, CDR2 FYNNEI, per germline. V gave up 5 bases and J gave up 8 bases, with 13 bases separating them.

The chain has TRBV6-1 and TRBJ2-1; 11 nucleotides match TRBD2. Germline-derived CDR1 and CDR2 are MNHNS and SASEGT. The CDR3 covers 16 residues. Trimming took 0 bases from V and 7 from J; bases not matched to a gene: 5. CDR3 sequence: CASSEALAGAWNEQFF. The CDR3, as DNA: TGTGCCAGCAGTGAAGCACTAGCGGGAGCGTGGAATGAGCAGTTCTTC.

This clone has only a few counts. V usage is TRBV5-1 and J usage is TRBJ1-1; 7 bases align to TRBD1. CDR1 SGHRS and CDR2 YFSETQ come from the germline V gene. V lost 3 bases, J lost 0 bases, and 8 bases stayed unmatched. The CDR3 totals 16 residues. The CDR3 reads CASSSPTGRMNTEAFF. As DNA, the CDR3 is TGCGCCAGCAGCTCTCCGACAGGGAGAATGAACACTGAAGCTTTCTTT.